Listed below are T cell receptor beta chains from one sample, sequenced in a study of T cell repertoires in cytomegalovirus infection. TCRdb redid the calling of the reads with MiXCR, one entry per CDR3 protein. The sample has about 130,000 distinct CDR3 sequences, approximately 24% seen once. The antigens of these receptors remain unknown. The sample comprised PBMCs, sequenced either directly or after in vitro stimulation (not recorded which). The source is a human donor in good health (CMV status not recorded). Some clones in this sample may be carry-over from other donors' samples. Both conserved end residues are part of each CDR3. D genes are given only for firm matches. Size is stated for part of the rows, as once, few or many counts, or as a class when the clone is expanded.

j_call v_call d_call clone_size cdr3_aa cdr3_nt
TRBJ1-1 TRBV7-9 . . CASSLPFGAPPEAFF TGTGCCAGCAGCTTACCCTTTGGGGCCCCTCCTGAAGCTTTCTTT
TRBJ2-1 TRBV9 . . CASSPRDTLRGNEQFF TGTGCCAGCAGCCCGCGGGACACCCTGCGAGGCAATGAGCAGTTCTTC
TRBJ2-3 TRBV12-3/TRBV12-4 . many CASSYGQSTDTQYF TGTGCCAGCAGTTACGGACAGAGCACAGATACGCAGTATTTT
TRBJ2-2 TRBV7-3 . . CASSSLGPGGVGELFF TGTGCCAGCAGCTCCCTCGGGCCAGGCGGCGTTGGGGAGCTGTTTTTT
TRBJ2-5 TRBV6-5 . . CASSYAGQETQYF TGTGCCAGCAGTTATGCGGGACAAGAGACCCAGTACTTC
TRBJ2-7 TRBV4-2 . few CASSRETRGAYEQYF TGTGCCAGCAGCCGAGAGACTAGAGGAGCCTACGAGCAGTACTTC
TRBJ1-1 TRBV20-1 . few CSARDSRRLSNTEAFF TGCAGTGCTAGAGATTCTCGGAGACTTTCGAACACTGAAGCTTTCTTT
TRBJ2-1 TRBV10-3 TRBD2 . CASRLAGGPEQFF TGTGCCTCAAGACTAGCGGGAGGGCCTGAGCAGTTCTTC
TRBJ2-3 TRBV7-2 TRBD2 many CASSQAGSTDTQYF TGTGCCAGCAGCCAAGCGGGGAGCACAGATACGCAGTATTTT
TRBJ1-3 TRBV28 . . CASSLTGRSSGNTIYF TGTGCCAGCAGTTTAACCGGCCGGAGCTCTGGAAACACCATATATTTT
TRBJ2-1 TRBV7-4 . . CASSILSGEEQFF TGTGCCAGCAGCATTCTATCGGGGGAGGAGCAGTTCTTC
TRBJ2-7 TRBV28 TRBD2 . CASSLGSGGSSYEQYF TGTGCCAGCAGTTTAGGTAGCGGGGGGAGCTCCTACGAGCAGTACTTC
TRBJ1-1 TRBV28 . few CASSLVWGKSMNTEAFF TGTGCCAGCAGTTTAGTTTGGGGGAAGTCCATGAACACTGAAGCTTTCTTT
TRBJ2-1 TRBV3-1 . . CASSPGGGQFF TGTGCCAGCAGCCCTGGAGGGGGGCAGTTCTTC
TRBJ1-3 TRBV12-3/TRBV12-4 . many CASKGALSSGNTIYF TGTGCCAGCAAAGGTGCTTTAAGTTCTGGAAACACCATATATTTT
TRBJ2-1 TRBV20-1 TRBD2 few CSATFSAGGGGEQFF TGCAGTGCTACCTTTTCCGCGGGAGGGGGGGGTGAGCAGTTCTTC
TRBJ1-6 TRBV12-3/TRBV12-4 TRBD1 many CASKRRTGAGSYNSPLHF TGTGCCAGCAAAAGAAGGACAGGGGCCGGATCCTATAATTCACCCCTCCACTTT
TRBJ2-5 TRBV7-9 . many CASSLHSGQETQYF TGTGCCAGCAGCTTACACAGCGGGCAAGAGACCCAGTACTTC
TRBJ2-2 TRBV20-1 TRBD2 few CSARDRTSQTITGELFF TGCAGTGCTAGAGACCGGACTAGTCAGACCATCACCGGGGAGCTGTTTTTT
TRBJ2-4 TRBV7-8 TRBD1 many CASSRGDRGTIQYF TGTGCCAGCAGCAGAGGGGACAGGGGGACCATTCAGTACTTC
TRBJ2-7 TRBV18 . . CASSPPGRSYEQYF TGTGCCAGCTCACCACCGGGTAGGAGCTACGAGCAGTACTTC
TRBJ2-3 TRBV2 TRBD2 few CASIGRVLLAGSADTQYF TGTGCCAGCATTGGCAGGGTCTTACTAGCGGGAAGTGCAGATACGCAGTATTTT
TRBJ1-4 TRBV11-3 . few CASSVVRTNEKLFF TGTGCCAGCAGCGTCGTCAGAACTAATGAAAAACTGTTTTTT
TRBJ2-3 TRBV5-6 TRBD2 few CASSLASGGGGTDTQYF TGTGCCAGCAGCTTGGCCTCGGGCGGGGGGGGCACAGATACGCAGTATTTT
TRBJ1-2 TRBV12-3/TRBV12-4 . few CASSFGGGLSGYTF TGTGCCAGCAGTTTCGGTGGGGGACTAAGTGGCTACACCTTC
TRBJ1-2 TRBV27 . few CASSPDRVNYGYTF TGTGCCAGCAGCCCGGACAGAGTAAACTATGGCTACACCTTC
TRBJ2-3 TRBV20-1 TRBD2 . CSAGGRTSSTDTQYF TGCAGTGCAGGCGGGAGGACCTCAAGCACAGATACGCAGTATTTT
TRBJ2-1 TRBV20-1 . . CSARDSLAPYNEQFF TGCAGTGCTAGAGATTCCCTAGCGCCATACAATGAGCAGTTCTTC
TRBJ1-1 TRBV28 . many CASSLVDFEAFF TGTGCCAGCAGCTTAGTGGACTTTGAAGCTTTCTTT
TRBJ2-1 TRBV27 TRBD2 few CASSLLEPSGSSKEQFF TGTGCCAGCAGTTTGCTTGAGCCTAGCGGGTCTTCCAAGGAGCAGTTCTTC
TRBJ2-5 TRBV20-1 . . CSARVGPGVGETQYF TGCAGTGCTAGAGTAGGACCGGGAGTCGGTGAGACCCAGTACTTC
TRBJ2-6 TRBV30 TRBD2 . CAWDSGGSSGANVLTF TGTGCCTGGGATAGCGGGGGAAGCTCTGGGGCCAACGTCCTGACTTTC
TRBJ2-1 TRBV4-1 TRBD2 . CASSPWASGEYNEQFF TGCGCCAGCAGCCCCTGGGCTAGCGGGGAATACAATGAGCAGTTCTTC
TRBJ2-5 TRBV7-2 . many CASSFNAETQYF TGTGCCAGCAGCTTCAACGCCGAGACCCAGTACTTC